This T cell receptor (beta chain) comes out of a study of control samples from healthy donors and cancer patients. Using immunoSEQ multiplex PCR, the repertoire was profiled, and TCRdb retains in-frame clones only, with some absent. The top ten hold over 15% of the sample, which has tens of thousands of clones, 70% seen once. The table lists this clone with a count of one. CDR3 length equals 18 residues. The V segment lost 6 bases and the J segment 2 bases; nucleotides outside the gene matches: 11. In germline, CDR1 is LNHDA, CDR2 SQIVND (reference sequence). This TCR was sampled from a male donor with melanoma. The chain uses TRBV19 and TRBJ2-2, with 11 bases matching TRBD2. Input material: formalin-fixed, paraffin-embedded tissue. The CDR3 nucleotides read TGTGCCAGTAGCCCCGGGCGTAGCGGGAGGGGAAACACCGGGGAGCTGTTTTTT. This gives the protein CASSPGRSGRGNTGELFF. The whole variable domain, remainder taken from reference TRBV19 and TRBJ2-2, is DGGITQSPKYLFRKEGQNVTLSCEQNLNHDAMYWYRQDPGQGLRLIYYSQIVNDFQKGDIAEGYSVSREKKESFPLTVTSAQKNPTAFYLCASSPGRSGRGNTGELFFGEGSRLTVL.